Each of the 30 T cell receptor beta chains below was sequenced from the same sample in a study of long-term antiretroviral therapy in people with HIV. The assay used was immunoSEQ (version v3.0), run at survey level. Profiled with immunoSEQ multiplex PCR; TCRdb holds only in-frame clones, not every one. The sample lists around 13,000 clones; 75% to 85% were seen once. Sequenced material: unsorted PBMCs, taken 3.4 years after starting antiretroviral therapy. The receptors were sampled from a man aged 35 to 55 with HIV.

This chain connects TRBV5-4 to TRBJ2-7; D might be TRBD1 (5 bases). The V end lost 3 bases, the J end lost 0 bases, and 13 bases lay between the germline ends. Germline CDR1 SGHNT, CDR2 YYREEE (reference sequence). CDR3 length: 15 residues. The CDR3 DNA follows: TGTGCCAGCAGCTCCGGCAGGGCCCGCTCCTACGAGCAGTACTTC. It is translated as CASSSGRARSYEQYF.

This chain joins TRBV29-1 and TRBJ2-6; 8 bases agree with TRBD1. This CDR3 region has 18 residues. Germline-derived CDR1 and CDR2 are SQVTM and ANQGSEA. J was trimmed by 0 bases and V by 2 bases; bases with no gene match: 9. The CDR3 DNA reads as TGCAGCGTTGAAATTATGACAGGGGCCAACTCTGGGGCCAACGTCCTGACTTTC. Translating gives CSVEIMTGANSGANVLTF. The whole variable domain, remainder taken from reference TRBV29-1 and TRBJ2-6, is SAVISQKPSRDICQRGTSLTIQCQVDSQVTMMFWYRQQPGQSLTLIATANQGSEATYESGFVIDKFPISRPNLTFSTLTVSNMSPEDSSIYLCSVEIMTGANSGANVLTFGAGSRLTVL.

V is TRBV28 and J is TRBJ2-1; 7 bases line up with TRBD1. V shed 8 bases and J 12 bases; nucleotides not matched to a gene: 19. The CDR3 totals 15 residues. Germline CDR1 MDHEN, CDR2 SYDVKM. The CDR3 nucleotides are TGTGCCAGCGCCGCGACAGGGATCTTACGGACGGGGCAGTTCTTC. Amino acid sequence: CASAATGILRTGQFF.

The chain employs TRBV30 and TRBJ1-2, with D possibly TRBD1 on 6 matching bases. Looked up from germline, CDR1 is GTSNPN and CDR2 is SVGIG (reference sequence). There are 12 residues in the CDR3. The V and J ends lost 4 bases and 6 bases respectively, with 12 bases between them. In DNA, the CDR3 is TGTGCCTGGAACTGGGACATCGATGGCTACACCTTC. Protein sequence: CAWNWDIDGYTF.

The chain carries TRBV7-2 and TRBJ2-7; D uncertain. Trimming took 4 bases from V and 3 from J, leaving 10 bases between them. From germline, CDR1 is SGHTA and CDR2 FQGNSA. The CDR3 consists of 13 residues. CDR3 coding DNA: TGTGCCAGCAGCTCGATGGTTCGCTACGAGCAGTACTTC. This codes for CASSSMVRYEQYF.

The rearrangement links TRBV4-3 to TRBJ2-7; perhaps TRBD2 as D (5 bases). Germline V gene sequence: CDR1 LGHNA, CDR2 YSLEER. Trimming stripped 0 bases from V and 6 bases from J, with 15 bases between. This CDR3 comprises 15 residues. DNA for the CDR3: TGCGCCAGCAGCCAAGACCACAGCGGAACTAGCGAGCAGTACTTC. Residues: CASSQDHSGTSEQYF.

The chain has TRBV28 and TRBJ2-7; D not resolved. The CDR3 contains 15 residues. In germline, CDR1 is MDHEN, CDR2 SYDVKM. V was clipped by 5 bases and J by 2 bases, with 16 bases between them. This CDR3 is CASSVTLLFAYEQYF. DNA for the CDR3: TGTGCCAGCAGTGTGACTCTTTTATTTGCCTACGAGCAGTACTTC.

This clone was seen just once. The J gene is TRBJ1-3, the V gene TRBV5-6; the D is unclear. Germline V gene lookup returns CDR1 SGHDT and CDR2 YYEEEE. Trimming removed 0 bases at V and 7 bases at J, with 5 bases between. The CDR3 is made up of 12 amino acids. The CDR3 DNA reads TGTGCCAGCAGCTTGGGTCTCAACACCATATATTTT. Encoded protein: CASSLGLNTIYF.

This sequence joins TRBV7-3 and TRBJ2-7; the D is unclear. Per the germline V gene, CDR1 is SGHTA and CDR2 is FQGTGA. Deletions cut 5 bases from V and 4 bases from J, with 18 bases between. The CDR3 is made up of 15 amino acids. CDR3 sequence: CASSPSPRKGYEQYF. In DNA, the CDR3 is TGTGCCAGCAGCCCTTCCCCGCGGAAAGGTTACGAGCAGTACTTC.

The rearrangement uses TRBV21-1 and TRBJ1-2. TRBV21-1 is termed a pseudogene. This CDR3 has 11 residues. The CDR3 coding sequence is TGTGCCAGCAGCCTTTGCTATGGCTACACCTTC. Its protein is CASSLCYGYTF.

The gene calls are TRBV2 and TRBJ1-1, with D uncertain. In germline, CDR1 is SNHLY, CDR2 FYNNEI. The CDR3 is made up of 13 amino acids. V was clipped by 3 bases and J by 1 base, with 6 bases between them. The CDR3 protein is CASSDDKNTEAFF. CDR3 sequence (DNA): TGTGCCAGCAGTGACGATAAGAACACTGAAGCTTTCTTT. Using reference TRBV2 and TRBJ1-1 for the parts outside the CDR3, the full variable domain is EPEVTQTPSHQVTQMGQEVILRCVPISNHLYFYWYRQILGQKVEFLVSFYNNEISEKSEIFDDQFSVERPDGSNFTLKIRSTKLEDSAMYFCASSDDKNTEAFFGQGTRLTVV.

The V call is TRBV27, the J call TRBJ1-2; D is perhaps TRBD1 (5 bases). The CDR3 is 16 residues long. Trimming stripped 3 bases from V and 5 bases from J, with 19 bases between. The V gene's germline CDR1 is MNHEY and CDR2 SMNVEV (reference sequence). The CDR3 nucleotides read TGTGCCAGCAGTTTTACTTTTGCCAGGGTGAATTATGGCTACACCTTC. Protein product: CASSFTFARVNYGYTF.

The rearrangement links TRBV5-4 to TRBJ2-5, with D perhaps matching TRBD2 (6 bases). The ends were cut back, 0 bases at V and 2 bases at J, with 14 bases in the middle. Germline V lookup: CDR1 SGHNT, CDR2 YYREEE (reference sequence). This CDR3 region has 16 residues. The CDR3 reads CASSLVSGRRQETQYF. The CDR3, as DNA: TGTGCCAGCAGCTTGGTGTCCGGGAGAAGACAAGAGACCCAGTACTTC. Full variable domain (missing parts from reference TRBV5-4 and TRBJ2-5): ETGVTQSPTHLIKTRGQQVTLRCSSQSGHNTVSWYQQALGQGPQFIFQYYREEENGRGNFPPRFSGLQFPNYSSELNVNALELDDSALYLCASSLVSGRRQETQYFGPGTRLLVL.

The gene calls are TRBV6-6 and TRBJ2-7, with TRBD2 identical over 10 bases. Unmatched junction bases numbered 6, after V lost 6 bases and J lost 1 base. The CDR3 runs 15 residues. Germline CDR1 MNHNY, CDR2 SVGAGI (reference sequence). DNA of the CDR3: TGTGCCAGCAGCCTTAGCGGGAGGAGGTCCTACGAGCAGTACTTC. Translated, it gives CASSLSGRRSYEQYF.

The chain uses TRBV5-4 and TRBJ2-2; D call uncertain. V shed 4 bases and J shed 1 base, with 11 bases lying between them. The CDR3 runs to 15 residues. CDR1 is SGHNT, CDR2 YYREEE, per germline (reference sequence). CDR3 in amino acids: CASSLNDLNTGELFF. The CDR3 region has the DNA TGTGCCAGCAGCCTAAACGATTTGAACACCGGGGAGCTGTTTTTT.

The chain combines TRBV4-2 with TRBJ1-1; 8 bases match TRBD1. The CDR3 runs 14 residues. J was trimmed by 5 bases and V by 5 bases; bases with no gene match: 7. Germline values: CDR1 LGHNA, CDR2 YNFKEQ. The CDR3 is CASSYGRGRTEAFF. In DNA form, the CDR3 reads TGTGCCAGCAGCTATGGCAGGGGGCGGACTGAAGCTTTCTTT.

The chain combines TRBV4-1 with TRBJ2-1; 13 nucleotides align to TRBD2. Per germline, CDR1 MGHRA and CDR2 YSYEKL. V gave up 4 bases and J gave up 5 bases; unmatched junction bases: 5. This CDR3 is 16 amino acids long. CDR3 coding DNA: TGCGCCAGCAGCCGGATCACTAGCGGGAGGGACAATGAGCAGTTCTTC. Protein: CASSRITSGRDNEQFF.

This clone was seen a handful of times. The chain carries TRBV6-5 and TRBJ2-7; possible D gene TRBD1, 5 bases. The CDR3 runs 14 residues. Germline V lookup: CDR1 MNHEY, CDR2 SVGAGI. V lost 5 bases and J lost 4, with 15 bases in between. As DNA, the CDR3 is TGTGCCAGCAGTCTTAGCCAGGGCTCTTACGAGCAGTACTTC. Translating gives CASSLSQGSYEQYF.

In its sample, this clone was seen once. This chain uses TRBV2 with TRBJ2-7; D perhaps matches TRBD2 (6 bases). V shed 9 bases and J shed 7 bases, with 16 bases lying between them. The V gene's germline CDR1 is SNHLY and CDR2 FYNNEI. This CDR3 contains 12 residues. The CDR3 reads CARKSQGGEQYF. CDR3 sequence (DNA): TGTGCCAGAAAATCTCAGGGAGGAGAGCAGTACTTC.

The gene calls are TRBV9 and TRBJ2-3; 7 nucleotides line up with TRBD1. There are 15 residues in the CDR3. Germline V CDR1 and CDR2: SGDLS, YYNGEE. V was pared by 1 base and J by 2 bases, with 4 bases of the junction left unmatched. The CDR3 DNA reads TGTGCCAGCAGCGTATGGGACAGAACCACAGATACGCAGTATTTT. This translates into CASSVWDRTTDTQYF.

CDR3 in DNA: TGTGCCAGCAGCTTAGCGGGAGCCTTAAATGAGCAGTTCTTC. Translating gives CASSLAGALNEQFF. J is TRBJ2-1 and V is TRBV7-9, with D possibly matching TRBD2 (5 bases). The ends were cut back, 0 bases at V and 7 bases at J, with 10 bases in the middle. The CDR3 is made up of 14 amino acids. Germline CDR1 SEHNR, CDR2 FQNEAQ (reference sequence).

This clone was found once. The chain combines TRBV7-9 with TRBJ2-7; TRBD1 might be the D (6 bases). V was shortened by 1 base and J by 2 bases, with 15 bases between the two germline ends. The CDR3 is 16 residues long. Germline V CDR1 and CDR2: SEHNR, FQNEAQ (reference sequence). CDR3 in DNA: TGTGCCAGCAGCTTAGTGGGGGCTGCAGCGACCTACGAGCAGTACTTC. As protein: CASSLVGAAATYEQYF. The entire variable domain, with the rest obtained from reference TRBV7-9 and TRBJ2-7, is as follows: DTGVSQNPRHKITKRGQNVTFRCDPISEHNRLYWYRQTLGQGPEFLTYFQNEAQLEKSRLLSDRFSAERPKGSFSTLEIQRTEQGDSAMYLCASSLVGAAATYEQYFGPGTRLTVT.

The chain recombines TRBV5-1 with TRBJ2-7, with D possibly matching TRBD2 (6 bases). V was trimmed by 4 bases and J by 0 bases, leaving 14 bases between them. In germline, CDR1 is SGHRS, CDR2 YFSETQ. This CDR3 has 15 residues. The CDR3 nucleotides read TGCGCCAGCAGCATTTCTGGAGGGAGCTCCTACGAGCAGTACTTC. It codes for CASSISGGSSYEQYF.

This clone was recorded only once. The chain is built from TRBV4-1 and TRBJ2-7; D is possibly TRBD2 (5 bases). Germline V gene data show CDR1 as MGHRA and CDR2 as YSYEKL. V lost 0 bases, J lost 3 bases, and 15 bases lay in between. There are 16 residues in the CDR3. The CDR3 spells CASSQDAAAVYYEQYF. The CDR3 DNA reads as TGCGCCAGCAGCCAAGACGCAGCGGCAGTTTACTACGAGCAGTACTTC.

This chain uses TRBV9 with TRBJ1-2, with TRBD1 matching 9 bases. The germline V gene encodes CDR1 SGDLS and CDR2 YYNGEE. With V trimmed by 0 bases and J by 3 bases, 0 bases remained unmatched. The CDR3 length is 14 residues. The CDR3 nucleotides are TGTGCCAGCAGCGTAGGGACAGGGGACTATGGCTACACCTTC. This translates into CASSVGTGDYGYTF.

The V and J genes are TRBV6-5 and TRBJ2-1; no clear D gene. This CDR3 is 14 amino acids long. The germline V gene encodes CDR1 MNHEY and CDR2 SVGAGI. Trimming took 4 bases from V and 0 from J, leaving 7 bases between them. The CDR3 spells CASSLRVSYNEQFF. CDR3 DNA: TGTGCCAGCAGTTTGAGAGTCTCCTACAATGAGCAGTTCTTC.

This clone was seen just once. V and J are TRBV11-3 and TRBJ2-7; TRBD2 matches at 7 bases. The CDR3 covers 14 residues. Germline CDR1 is SGHNT and CDR2 is YENEEA. Losses at the gene ends were 2 bases for V and 2 bases for J; bases not matched to a gene: 3. DNA for the CDR3: TGTGCCAGCAGCTTAAATGCGGGGGCCTACGAGCAGTACTTC. Its translation: CASSLNAGAYEQYF.

This clone was seen more than once but under ten times. This chain links TRBV10-3 with TRBJ1-5; TRBD1 agrees at 7 bases. The trim removed 5 bases at V and 7 bases at J, leaving 5 bases unmatched. Germline values: CDR1 ENHRY, CDR2 SYGVKD. The length of the CDR3 is 13 residues. The CDR3 sequence is CAISTGEAQPQHF. CDR3 nucleotide sequence: TGTGCCATCAGTACAGGGGAAGCGCAGCCCCAGCATTTT.

V usage is TRBV14 and J usage is TRBJ2-2; D call uncertain. The CDR3 is 15 amino acids. Trimming left V 1 base short and J 0 bases short, with 6 bases between. Germline values: CDR1 SGHDN, CDR2 FVKESK. The DNA of the CDR3 is TGTGCCAGCAGCCAAGGACTCCCGAACACCGGGGAGCTGTTTTTT. Protein: CASSQGLPNTGELFF.

The chain recombines TRBV27 with TRBJ1-2; 7 bases align to TRBD1. Per the germline V gene, CDR1 is MNHEY and CDR2 is SMNVEV (reference sequence). V dropped 0 bases and J dropped 3; count of bases not matched to a gene: 4. This CDR3 has 15 residues. In DNA, the CDR3 is TGTGCCAGCAGTTTATCAGGGGGCGCTGACTATGGCTACACCTTC. Amino acid sequence: CASSLSGGADYGYTF.